The 29 T cell receptor beta chains below come from one sample, sequenced in a study of blood T cell repertoires in COVID-19. Some clones are missing from TCRdb's copy, which holds only in-frame ones; the method was immunoSEQ multiplex PCR. This repertoire shows about 69,000 clones, approximately 90% found once; its top ten account for 4.8%. Material for sequencing was peripheral blood. The receptors derive from an older woman with active COVID-19.

The rearrangement joins TRBV28 to TRBJ2-3; D may be TRBD2 (6 bases). Germline V lookup: CDR1 MDHEN, CDR2 SYDVKM. The CDR3 runs to 15 residues. Trimming stripped 11 bases from V and 4 bases from J, with 22 bases between. CDR3 in DNA: TGTGCCGTCACGGCTCGCGGGAAAATAGCAGATACGCAGTATTTT. Amino acid sequence: CAVTARGKIADTQYF. The complete variable domain, with remaining parts taken from reference TRBV28 and TRBJ2-3, reads DVKVTQSSRYLVKRTGEKVFLECVQDMDHENMFWYRQDPGLGLRLIYFSYDVKMKEKGDIPEGYSVSREKKERFSLILESASTNQTSMYLCAVTARGKIADTQYFGPGTRLTVL.

The chain carries TRBV5-1 and TRBJ2-7, with D tentatively TRBD2 (5 bases). Germline CDR1 is SGHRS and CDR2 is YFSETQ. Between the trimmed V and J ends, which lost 1 base and 2 bases, there was a span of 13 bases. This CDR3 has 15 amino acids. Here the CDR3 reads CASSLPGLGAYEQYF. Here the CDR3 DNA reads TGCGCCAGCAGCTTGCCCGGGCTCGGGGCCTACGAGCAGTACTTC.

The chain is built from TRBV9 and TRBJ2-3, with a tentative D call TRBD1 (5 bases). CDR1 is SGDLS, CDR2 YYNGEE, per germline. This CDR3 is 13 amino acids long. Deletions cut 3 bases from V and 4 bases from J, with 9 bases between. The CDR3 is CASSEGPADTQYF. The CDR3 region has the DNA TGTGCCAGCAGCGAGGGGCCCGCAGATACGCAGTATTTT.

The V call is TRBV7-6, the J call TRBJ1-4; D is possibly TRBD1 (5 bases). Germline loops: CDR1 SGHVS, CDR2 FNYEAQ. CDR3 size: 16 residues. Trimming left V 5 bases short and J 2 bases short, with 15 bases between. The CDR3 sequence is CASSRQPQVTNEKLFF. DNA of the CDR3: TGTGCCAGCAGCAGACAGCCCCAAGTTACTAATGAAAAACTGTTTTTT.

This rearrangement joins TRBV3-1 (or the pseudogene TRBV3-2) to TRBJ2-5, with TRBD2 identical over 9 bases. The V segment lost 0 bases and the J segment 5 bases; nucleotides outside the gene matches: 13. CDR3 length: 18 amino acids. Germline V CDR1 and CDR2: LGHDT, YNNKEL (reference sequence). CDR3 sequence: CASSQDRGLTSGFETQYF. The CDR3 DNA sequence: TGTGCCAGCAGCCAAGATCGAGGGTTAACTAGCGGGTTTGAGACCCAGTACTTC.

This clone was observed a single time. This chain uses TRBV6-5 with TRBJ2-4; 7 positions match TRBD1. After removal of 6 bases from V and 4 bases from J, the junction contained 6 bases not matched to a gene. CDR3 length: 14 amino acids. The germline V gene encodes CDR1 MNHEY and CDR2 SVGAGI. This chain's CDR3 is CASSFGTEKNIQYF. CDR3 coding DNA: TGTGCCAGCAGCTTTGGGACAGAAAAAAACATTCAGTACTTC.

The chain employs TRBV11-2 and TRBJ1-1; 7 bases line up with TRBD1. The CDR3 is made up of 14 amino acids. Per germline, CDR1 SGHAT and CDR2 FQNNGV. The ends lost 7 bases at V and 0 bases at J; junction bases unmatched: 5. CDR3 in amino acids: CASTVDRVNTEAFF. CDR3 DNA: TGTGCCAGCACCGTAGACAGGGTGAACACTGAAGCTTTCTTT. Full variable domain (outside the CDR3, taken from reference TRBV11-2 and TRBJ1-1): EAGVAQSPRYKIIEKRQSVAFWCNPISGHATLYWYQQILGQGPKLLIQFQNNGVVDDSQLPKDRFSAERLKGVDSTLKIQPAKLEDSAVYLCASTVDRVNTEAFFGQGTRLTVV.

The chain couples TRBV5-4 to TRBJ2-1; no clear D gene. The germline CDR1 and CDR2 sequences are SGHNT and YYREEE (reference sequence). V was trimmed by 0 bases and J by 8 bases, leaving 9 bases between them. The CDR3 spans 13 residues. The CDR3 DNA is TGTGCCAGCAGCTTGGCCAATGGAGATGAGCAGTTCTTC. This gives the protein CASSLANGDEQFF.

The genes are TRBV6-5 and TRBJ2-5; TRBD1 matches at 7 bases. The CDR3 is 14 amino acids. CDR1 is MNHEY and CDR2 is SVGAGI in the germline V gene. J lost 5 bases, V lost 8 bases, and 11 bases had no gene match. CDR3 coding DNA: TGTGCCAGCGATTTGTCAGGGGGTCGGGAGACCCAGTACTTC. Its protein product is CASDLSGGRETQYF.

The chain carries TRBV5-1 and TRBJ2-1; 7 bases line up with TRBD2. The CDR3 runs 15 residues. Trimming at V came to 3 bases and at J to 6 bases, leaving 9 bases not matched to a gene. Germline V lookup: CDR1 SGHRS, CDR2 YFSETQ. The CDR3 loop reads CASSSSGNPLNEQFF. The CDR3 bases are TGCGCCAGCAGCTCGAGCGGGAACCCTCTCAATGAGCAGTTCTTC.

This clone was seen only a few times. The chain has TRBV27 and TRBJ1-5; D is ambiguous. V shed 2 bases and J shed 6 bases, with 11 bases lying between them. Germline lookup yields CDR1 MNHEY and CDR2 SMNVEV (reference sequence). This CDR3 region has 14 residues. Here the CDR3 reads CASSLKQTSQPQHF. The CDR3, as DNA: TGTGCCAGCAGTTTAAAACAGACTAGTCAGCCCCAGCATTTT.

The chain combines TRBV2 with TRBJ2-7; tentative D call: TRBD2 (6 bases). The V gene lost 7 bases and the J gene lost 5 bases, with 18 bases spanning the gap. The CDR3 spans 14 residues. The germline CDR1 and CDR2 sequences are SNHLY and FYNNEI. In DNA form, the CDR3 reads TGTGCCAGCATTCCCGATCGGAGGGGCCACGAGCAGTACTTC. Amino acids: CASIPDRRGHEQYF.

The rearrangement uses TRBV5-1 and TRBJ2-6; D gene uncertain. V shed 3 bases and J shed 0 bases, with 7 bases lying between them. From germline, CDR1 is SGHRS and CDR2 YFSETQ. The CDR3 has 15 amino acids. The CDR3 loop reads CASSSEFSGANVLTF. The CDR3, as DNA: TGCGCCAGCAGCTCCGAGTTCTCTGGGGCCAACGTCCTGACTTTC.

The CDR3 spells CASSPGLAGSPSEADTQYF. For the CDR3, the DNA is TGTGCCAGCAGTCCGGGACTAGCGGGATCCCCTTCCGAGGCAGATACGCAGTATTTT. The chain joins TRBV6-6 to TRBJ2-3; 13 positions agree with TRBD2. Germline values: CDR1 MNHNY, CDR2 SVGAGI (reference sequence). Trimming at V came to 5 bases and at J to 4 bases, leaving 15 bases not matched to a gene. The CDR3 covers 19 residues.

A single count supports this clone. The chain links TRBV7-2 to TRBJ2-1, with D possibly TRBD1 on 6 matching bases. This CDR3 has 14 amino acids. Germline V gene lookup returns CDR1 SGHTA and CDR2 FQGNSA. Deletions cut 6 bases from V and 0 bases from J, with 9 bases between. The CDR3 region is CASSLDSSYNEQFF. The CDR3 coding sequence is TGTGCCAGCAGTTTGGACAGCTCCTACAATGAGCAGTTCTTC.

The genes are TRBV14 and TRBJ2-5; 10 bases fit TRBD2. With V trimmed by 0 bases and J by 5 bases, 15 bases remained unmatched. Germline values: CDR1 SGHDN, CDR2 FVKESK. The CDR3 is 19 residues long. CDR3 in DNA: TGTGCCAGCAGCCAAGATAGTCGATCTAGCGGGAGCCGGCGGGAGACCCAGTACTTC. Translation gives CASSQDSRSSGSRRETQYF.

The chain has TRBV12-3 or TRBV12-4 and TRBJ1-1; tentatively, D is TRBD1 (5 bases). The V end was cut by 6 bases, the J end by 2 bases, with 10 bases between. The CDR3 totals 13 residues. The CDR3 loop reads CASSLRENTEAFF. The CDR3 nucleotides read TGTGCCAGCAGCCTCAGGGAAAACACTGAAGCTTTCTTT.

V is TRBV14 and J is TRBJ2-7, with D perhaps matching TRBD1 (6 bases). V was pared by 2 bases and J by 3 bases, with 11 bases between. Germline V gene data show CDR1 as SGHDN and CDR2 as FVKESK. The CDR3 consists of 14 residues. CDR3 residues: CASSQSNRDYEQYF. The CDR3 DNA sequence: TGTGCCAGCAGCCAATCAAACAGGGACTACGAGCAGTACTTC.

The V and J genes are TRBV12-3 or TRBV12-4 and TRBJ1-5, with a weak D call TRBD1 (6 bases). V lost 6 bases and J lost 5, with 11 bases in between. This CDR3 is 13 amino acids long. CDR3 region: CASSSQGYQPQHF. CDR3 DNA sequence: TGTGCCAGCAGCTCACAGGGTTATCAGCCCCAGCATTTT.

The V gene is TRBV2, the J gene TRBJ2-5; 14 bases are shared with TRBD2. Germline loops: CDR1 SNHLY, CDR2 FYNNEI. Germline trimming cut 2 bases from V and 5 bases from J; bases unmatched to any gene: 10. This CDR3 comprises 18 residues. CDR3 DNA sequence: TGTGCCAGCAGTGAAAGTAGACTAGCGGGAGGGGTGAGGGAGACCCAGTACTTC. It is translated as CASSESRLAGGVRETQYF.

The rearrangement uses TRBV7-6 and TRBJ2-7; 7 positions match TRBD2. The germline gives CDR1 SGHVS, CDR2 FNYEAQ. CDR3 length: 14 residues. The V and J ends lost 1 base and 5 bases, in that order; junction bases with no gene match: 5. CDR3 DNA sequence: TGTGCCAGCAGCTTAGGGTGGGGAGGGGACGAGCAGTACTTC. This encodes CASSLGWGGDEQYF.

The CDR3 nucleotides are TGTGCCAGCAGCTTTCTCCGTTACTCCCAGGGGGCGAATGAGCAGTTCTTC. Amino acids: CASSFLRYSQGANEQFF. V usage is TRBV7-2 and J usage is TRBJ2-1; 8 positions match TRBD1. The CDR3 consists of 17 residues. Germline V gene sequence: CDR1 SGHTA, CDR2 FQGNSA. V dropped 3 bases and J dropped 7; count of bases not matched to a gene: 14.

The J gene is TRBJ2-5, the V gene TRBV5-1; 9 nucleotides agree with TRBD2. V dropped 4 bases and J dropped 3; count of bases not matched to a gene: 22. This CDR3 is built from 20 residues. CDR1 is SGHRS, CDR2 YFSETQ, per germline. In nucleotides, the CDR3 is TGCGCCAGCAGCCTGGTGGGTATCGCCGGCGGCGGGAGGGAAAAAGAGACCCAGTACTTC. Amino acids: CASSLVGIAGGGREKETQYF.

This chain links TRBV7-2 with TRBJ2-3; TRBD1 is a possible D gene (5 bases). Germline V lookup: CDR1 SGHTA, CDR2 FQGNSA. The CDR3 contains 13 residues. V lost 3 bases to trimming and J lost 5 bases, with 9 bases between them. CDR3 DNA sequence: TGTGCCAGCAGCTTTTGGCAGGGAGATACGCAGTATTTT. Its protein product is CASSFWQGDTQYF.

This sequence joins TRBV3-1 (or the pseudogene TRBV3-2) and TRBJ1-6; D is unresolved. The CDR3 length is 15 residues. Germline CDR1 is LGHDT and CDR2 is YNNKEL (reference sequence). V was trimmed by 4 bases and J by 5 bases, leaving 12 bases between them. CDR3 in DNA: TGTGCCAGCAGCCCTGGGAGGGTGGATAATTCACCCCTCCACTTT. Protein: CASSPGRVDNSPLHF.

The V and J genes are TRBV5-1 and TRBJ2-7, with a weak D call TRBD2 (5 bases). The germline gives CDR1 SGHRS, CDR2 YFSETQ. Trimming removed 0 bases from V and 6 bases from J, with 13 bases in between. This CDR3 has 14 residues. The CDR3 sequence: CASSLDGRLSEQYF. Written as DNA, the CDR3 is TGCGCCAGCAGCTTGGATGGGAGACTCAGCGAGCAGTACTTC.

The chain recombines TRBV3-1 (or the pseudogene TRBV3-2) with TRBJ2-1, with 8 nucleotides matching TRBD2. From germline, CDR1 is LGHDT and CDR2 YNNKEL (reference sequence). The J segment lost 4 bases and the V segment lost 4 bases, leaving 9 bases of the junction unmatched. The CDR3 extends over 16 amino acids. The CDR3 protein is CASSPGLVSGYNEQFF. The CDR3 coding sequence is TGTGCCAGCAGCCCGGGACTAGTGTCAGGATACAATGAGCAGTTCTTC.

The V and J genes are TRBV12-3 or TRBV12-4 and TRBJ1-4; D is unresolved. The CDR3 extends over 13 amino acids. V was trimmed by 6 bases and J by 8 bases, leaving 13 bases between them. CDR3 residues: CASRPGRPEKLFF. The CDR3 DNA follows: TGTGCCAGCAGACCCGGGAGACCCGAAAAACTGTTTTTT.

This rearrangement joins TRBV2 to TRBJ2-5; TRBD1 aligns across 10 bases. With V trimmed by 4 bases and J by 4 bases, 3 bases remained unmatched. The germline CDR1 and CDR2 sequences are SNHLY and FYNNEI. The CDR3 contains 14 residues. CDR3 sequence (DNA): TGTGCCAGCAGTGGGGGGACAGGGGTAGAGACCCAGTACTTC. It encodes CASSGGTGVETQYF.